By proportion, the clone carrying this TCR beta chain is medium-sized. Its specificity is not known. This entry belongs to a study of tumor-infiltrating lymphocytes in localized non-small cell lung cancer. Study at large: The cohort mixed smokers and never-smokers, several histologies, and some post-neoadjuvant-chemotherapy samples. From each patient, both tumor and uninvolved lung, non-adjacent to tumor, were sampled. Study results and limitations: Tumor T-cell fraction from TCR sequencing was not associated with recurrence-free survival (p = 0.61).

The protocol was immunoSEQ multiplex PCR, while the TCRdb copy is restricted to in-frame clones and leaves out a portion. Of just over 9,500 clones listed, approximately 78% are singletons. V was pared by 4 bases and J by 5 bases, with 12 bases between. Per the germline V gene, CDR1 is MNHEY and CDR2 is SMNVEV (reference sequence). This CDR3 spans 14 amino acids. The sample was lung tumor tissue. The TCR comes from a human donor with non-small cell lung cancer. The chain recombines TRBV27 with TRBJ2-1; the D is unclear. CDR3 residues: CASSYKVVHNEQFF. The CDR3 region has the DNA TGTGCCAGCAGTTACAAAGTCGTACACAATGAGCAGTTCTTC.